This TCR beta chain was captured by sequencing in a study of cytomegalovirus exposure and HLA in healthy donors. These donors counted as nominally healthy when sampled, but unrecorded immune exposures were likely. In the PCR, 60 Vbeta and 13 Jbeta primers were used. The protocol was immunoSEQ multiplex PCR, while the TCRdb copy is restricted to in-frame clones and leaves out a portion. Here the sample spans under 200,000 clones, 65% to 85% being singletons. Germline values: CDR1 SNHLY, CDR2 FYNNEI. V lost 7 bases to trimming and J lost 5 bases, with 20 bases between them. The length of the CDR3 is 15 residues.

The chain is built from TRBV2 and TRBJ1-1; D is possibly TRBD1 (5 bases). What was sequenced was PBMCs. This TCR was recovered from a middle-aged woman in good health and CMV-seropositive. This CDR3 reads CASTSQTQGRTEAFF. DNA for the CDR3: TGTGCCAGCACTTCCCAAACTCAGGGTAGGACTGAAGCTTTCTTT.